The 3 T cell receptor beta chains below come from one sample, sequenced in a study of identical twins. TCRdb used MiXCR to reprocess the 5' RACE reads, holding one entry per CDR3 protein. The sample shows 640,000 or so distinct CDR3 sequences, 6% to 6.5% of them seen only once. Input material: naive T cells sorted from blood. All receptors derive from a man between 18 and 29 years old in good health.

There are a few counts of this clonotype. V usage is TRBV6-1 and J usage is TRBJ2-7; tentatively, D is TRBD2 (6 bases). Deletions cut 3 bases from V and 7 bases from J, with 13 bases between. This CDR3 has 13 amino acids. The germline CDR1 and CDR2 sequences are MNHNS and SASEGT. CDR3: CASSDGLSDEQYV. DNA for the CDR3: TGTGCCAGCAGTGACGGACTATCTGATGAGCAGTACGTC.

This clonotype was recorded many times. The chain uses TRBV12-3 or TRBV12-4 and TRBJ2-1, with D unclear. V lost 1 base to trimming and J lost 12 bases, with 7 bases between them. This CDR3 is 11 amino acids long. As DNA, the CDR3 is TGTGCCAGCAGTTTAGGTGACGGGCAGTTCTTC. Translated, it gives CASSLGDGQFF.

Only a few counts were recorded for this clonotype. The rearrangement uses TRBV18 and TRBJ1-1; 8 bases map to TRBD1. Germline V gene data show CDR1 as KGHSH and CDR2 as LQKENI. Losses at the gene ends were 8 bases for V and 5 bases for J; bases not matched to a gene: 7. There are 13 residues in the CDR3. As DNA, the CDR3 is TGTGCCAGCGCCTCAGGGGGCGTAACTGAAGCTTTCTTT. Translated, it gives CASASGGVTEAFF.